The sequence of this TCR beta chain was determined in a study of shared clonotypes between healthy human individuals. Trimming cost V 3 bases and J 8 bases; bases outside gene matches: 9. CDR1 SGHAT and CDR2 FQNNGV come from the germline V gene. The CDR3 is made up of 15 amino acids. Points from the study as a whole: Generally, naive subsets came out with larger estimated richness than memory subsets. When compared with the clonotypes that were shared by all four sorted-subset donors, the non-shared clonotypes turned out to have lower generation probabilities. It was observed that roughly 5.4% of naive CD4 clonotypes were shared across several donors.

As to this clone: The antigen is undetermined.

Some 30,000 T cell genomes (about 0.2 ug DNA) went into each sorted-subset replicate. TCRdb's copy holds only in-frame clones and misses some; the assay was immunoSEQ multiplex PCR. The sample carries more than 600,000 clones, about 91% recorded once. Naive CD8 cells lacked CD45RO and underwent positive selection for CCR7, leaving out terminally differentiated effector memory CD45RA+ cells. The clonotype originates from a young man in good health. This chain joins TRBV11-2 and TRBJ2-1; TRBD2 aligns across 8 bases. The sample comprised naive CD8+ T cells sorted from blood. CDR3 DNA sequence: TGTGCCAGCAGCTTCGCGCAGCGGGAGTTGGATGAGCAGTTCTTC. Protein product: CASSFAQRELDEQFF.